This T cell receptor (beta chain) was recovered during a study of cytomegalovirus exposure and HLA in healthy donors. Trimming pared 1 base from V and 0 bases from J, leaving 10 bases between. The CDR3 extends over 15 amino acids. From germline, CDR1 is SGHVS and CDR2 FQNEAQ. General study findings and limits: Rates of TCR association differed by HLA locus in a later analysis, with DRB1 highest and HLA-C lowest. Later analysis showed most CMV-associated TCR beta chains appearing HLA-restricted. Productive status was seen about 90% or about 30% of the time for most TCR beta V segments in an earlier analysis. Most likely, a cluster of highly shared sequence variants arose as a sequencing artifact.

Primers: 60 Vbeta forward and 13 Jbeta reverse. The data were produced by immunoSEQ multiplex PCR, yet TCRdb's version contains in-frame clones alone and is incomplete. Among 140,000 or so clones listed, approximately 80% were seen once. For this clone: The antigen remains undetermined.

This sequence joins TRBV7-8 and TRBJ2-7; possibly TRBD2 for D (6 bases). This receptor was identified in a man aged 35-49 years in good health and CMV-seronegative. Sequenced input: PBMCs. CDR3 nucleotides: TGTGCCAGCAGCTTAGGTCGGAGGGCCTCCTACGAGCAGTACTTC. Its translation: CASSLGRRASYEQYF.